This T cell receptor beta chain derives from a study of blood T cells in healthy people across ages. Trimming left V 4 bases short and J 5 bases short, with 11 bases between. Germline assignment: CDR1 SQVTM and CDR2 ANQGSEA. This CDR3 is 12 amino acids long. It was with a sample-barcoded 5' primer and a J-beta primer mix that a second PCR of about 6 to 12 cycles was run. Each CDR3 protein gets one entry after TCRdb re-called the 5' RACE reads with MiXCR. The table records about 1.8 million distinct CDR3 sequences, around 50% of them present only once. The specimen was blood. The chain links TRBV29-1 to TRBJ2-5; D tentatively reads TRBD1 or TRBD2 (5 bases each). The origin of this receptor is a woman between 40 and 55 years old in good health. CDR3: CSVGWGGETQYF. Written as DNA, the CDR3 is TGCAGCGTTGGATGGGGCGGGGAGACCCAGTACTTC.